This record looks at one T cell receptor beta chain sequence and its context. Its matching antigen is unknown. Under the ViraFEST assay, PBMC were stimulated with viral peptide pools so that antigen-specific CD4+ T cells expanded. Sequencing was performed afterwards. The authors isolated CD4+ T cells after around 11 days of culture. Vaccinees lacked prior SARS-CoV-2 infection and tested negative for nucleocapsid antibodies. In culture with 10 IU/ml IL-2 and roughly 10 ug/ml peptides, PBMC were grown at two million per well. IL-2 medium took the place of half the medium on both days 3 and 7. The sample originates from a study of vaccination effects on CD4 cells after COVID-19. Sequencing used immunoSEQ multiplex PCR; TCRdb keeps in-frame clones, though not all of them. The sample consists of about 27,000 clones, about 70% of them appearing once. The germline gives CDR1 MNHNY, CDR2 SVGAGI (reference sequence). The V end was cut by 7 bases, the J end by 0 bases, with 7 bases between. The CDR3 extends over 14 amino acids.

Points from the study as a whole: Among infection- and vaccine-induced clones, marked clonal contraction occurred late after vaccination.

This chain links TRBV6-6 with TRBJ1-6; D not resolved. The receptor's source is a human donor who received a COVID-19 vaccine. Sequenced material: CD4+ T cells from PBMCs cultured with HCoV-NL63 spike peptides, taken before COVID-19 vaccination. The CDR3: CASTSGSYNSPLHF. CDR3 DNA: TGTGCCAGCACCTCCGGCTCCTATAATTCACCCCTCCACTTT.